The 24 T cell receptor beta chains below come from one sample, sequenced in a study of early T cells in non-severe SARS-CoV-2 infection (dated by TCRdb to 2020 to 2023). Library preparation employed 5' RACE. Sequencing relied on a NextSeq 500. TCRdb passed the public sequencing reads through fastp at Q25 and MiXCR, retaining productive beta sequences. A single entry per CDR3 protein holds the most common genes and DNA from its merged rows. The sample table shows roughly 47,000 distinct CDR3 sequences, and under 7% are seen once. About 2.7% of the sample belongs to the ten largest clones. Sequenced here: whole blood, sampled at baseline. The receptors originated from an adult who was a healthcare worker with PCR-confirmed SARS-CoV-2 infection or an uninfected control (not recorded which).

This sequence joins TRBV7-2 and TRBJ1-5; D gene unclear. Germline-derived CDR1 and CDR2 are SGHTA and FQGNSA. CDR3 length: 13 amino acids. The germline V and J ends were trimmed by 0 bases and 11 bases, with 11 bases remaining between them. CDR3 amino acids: CASSLAPGRTQHF. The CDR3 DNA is TGTGCCAGCAGCTTAGCTCCGGGTCGGACCCAGCATTTT.

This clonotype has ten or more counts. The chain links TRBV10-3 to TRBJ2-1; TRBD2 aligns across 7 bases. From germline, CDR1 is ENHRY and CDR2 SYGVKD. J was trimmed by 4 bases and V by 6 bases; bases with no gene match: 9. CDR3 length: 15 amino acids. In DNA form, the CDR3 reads TGTGCCATCAGCCCAAGCGGGGATGGTTACAATGAGCAGTTCTTC. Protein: CAISPSGDGYNEQFF.

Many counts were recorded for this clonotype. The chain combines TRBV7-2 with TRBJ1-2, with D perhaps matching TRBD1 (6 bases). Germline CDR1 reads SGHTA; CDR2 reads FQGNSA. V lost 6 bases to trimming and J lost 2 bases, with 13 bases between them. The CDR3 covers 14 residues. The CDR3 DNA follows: TGTGCCAGCAGTCCGGACAGATTAAACTATGGCTACACCTTC. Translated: CASSPDRLNYGYTF.

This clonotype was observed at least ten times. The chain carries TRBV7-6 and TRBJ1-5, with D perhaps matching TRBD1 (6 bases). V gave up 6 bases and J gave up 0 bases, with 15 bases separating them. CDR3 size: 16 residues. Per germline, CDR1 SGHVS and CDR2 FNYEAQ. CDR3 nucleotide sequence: TGTGCCAGCAGGACCGGGACACAATATAGCAATCAGCCCCAGCATTTT. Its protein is CASRTGTQYSNQPQHF.

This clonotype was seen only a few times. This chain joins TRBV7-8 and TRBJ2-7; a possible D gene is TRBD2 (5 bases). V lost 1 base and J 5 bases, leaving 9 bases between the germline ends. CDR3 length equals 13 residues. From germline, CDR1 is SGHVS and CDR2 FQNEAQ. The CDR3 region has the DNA TGTGCCAGCAGCTTAGGAGGGTCGAACGAGCAGTACTTC. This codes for CASSLGGSNEQYF.

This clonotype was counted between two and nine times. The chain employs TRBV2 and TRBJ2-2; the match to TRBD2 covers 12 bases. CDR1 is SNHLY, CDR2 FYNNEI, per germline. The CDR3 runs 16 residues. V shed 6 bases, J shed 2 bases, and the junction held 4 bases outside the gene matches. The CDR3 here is CASSGTSGRNTGELFF. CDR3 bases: TGTGCCAGCAGCGGGACTAGCGGGCGCAACACCGGGGAGCTGTTTTTT. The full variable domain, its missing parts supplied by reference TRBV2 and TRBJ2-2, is EPEVTQTPSHQVTQMGQEVILRCVPISNHLYFYWYRQILGQKVEFLVSFYNNEISEKSEIFDDQFSVERPDGSNFTLKIRSTKLEDSAMYFCASSGTSGRNTGELFFGEGSRLTVL.

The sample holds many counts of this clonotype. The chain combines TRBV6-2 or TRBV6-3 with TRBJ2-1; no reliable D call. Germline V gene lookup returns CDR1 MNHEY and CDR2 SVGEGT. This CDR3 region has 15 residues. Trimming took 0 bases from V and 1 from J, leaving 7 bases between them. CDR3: CASSYSRGSYNEQFF. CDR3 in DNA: TGTGCCAGCAGTTACTCGAGAGGTTCCTACAATGAGCAGTTCTTC.

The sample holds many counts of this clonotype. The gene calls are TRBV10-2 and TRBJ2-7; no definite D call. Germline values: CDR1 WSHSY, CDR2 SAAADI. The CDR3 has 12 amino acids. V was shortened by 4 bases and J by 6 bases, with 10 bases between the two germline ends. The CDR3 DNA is TGCGCCAGCAGTGGAGCTCGCTTCGAGCAGTACTTC. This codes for CASSGARFEQYF.

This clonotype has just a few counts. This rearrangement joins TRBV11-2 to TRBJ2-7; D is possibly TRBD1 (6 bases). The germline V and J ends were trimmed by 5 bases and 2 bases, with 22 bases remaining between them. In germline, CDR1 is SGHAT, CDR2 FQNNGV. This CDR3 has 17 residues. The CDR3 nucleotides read TGTGCCAGCAGCCCAGTGGCACAGGGCTTAACAACCTACGAGCAGTACTTC. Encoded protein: CASSPVAQGLTTYEQYF.

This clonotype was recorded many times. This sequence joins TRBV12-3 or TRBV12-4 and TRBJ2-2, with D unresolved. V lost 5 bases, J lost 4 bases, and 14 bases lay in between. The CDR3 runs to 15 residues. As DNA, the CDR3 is TGTGCCAGCAGTCCGAAAGGAACCGGCACCGGGGAGCTGTTTTTT. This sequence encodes CASSPKGTGTGELFF.

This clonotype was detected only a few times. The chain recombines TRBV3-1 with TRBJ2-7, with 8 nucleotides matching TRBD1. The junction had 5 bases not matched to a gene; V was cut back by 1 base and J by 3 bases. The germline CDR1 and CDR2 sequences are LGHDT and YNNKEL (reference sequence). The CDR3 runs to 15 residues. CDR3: CASSQAVDRDYEQYF. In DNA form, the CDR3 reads TGTGCCAGCAGCCAAGCCGTGGACAGGGACTACGAGCAGTACTTC.

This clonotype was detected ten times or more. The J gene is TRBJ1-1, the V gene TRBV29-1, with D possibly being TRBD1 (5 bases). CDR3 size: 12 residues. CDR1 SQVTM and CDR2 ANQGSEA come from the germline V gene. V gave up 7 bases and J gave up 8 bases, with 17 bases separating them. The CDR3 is CSATQGRVEAFF. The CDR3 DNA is TGCAGCGCTACTCAGGGTAGGGTGGAAGCTTTCTTT.

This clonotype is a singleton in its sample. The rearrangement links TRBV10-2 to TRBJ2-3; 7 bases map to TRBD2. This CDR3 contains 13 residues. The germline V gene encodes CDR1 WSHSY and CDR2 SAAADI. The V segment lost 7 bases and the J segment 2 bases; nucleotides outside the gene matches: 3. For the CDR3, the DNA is TGCGCCAGCAAGGGACTACCCACAGATACGCAGTATTTT. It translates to CASKGLPTDTQYF.

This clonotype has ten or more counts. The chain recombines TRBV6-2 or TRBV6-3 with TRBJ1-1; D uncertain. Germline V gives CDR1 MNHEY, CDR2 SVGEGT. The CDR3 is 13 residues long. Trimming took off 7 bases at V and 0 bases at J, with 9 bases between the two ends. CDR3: CASTPHMNTEAFF. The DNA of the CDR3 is TGTGCCAGCACCCCGCACATGAACACTGAAGCTTTCTTT.

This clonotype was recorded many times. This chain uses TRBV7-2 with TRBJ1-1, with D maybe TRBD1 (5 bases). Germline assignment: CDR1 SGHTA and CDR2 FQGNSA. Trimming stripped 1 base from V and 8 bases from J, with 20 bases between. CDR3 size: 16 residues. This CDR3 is CASSLDSGRGWGEAFF. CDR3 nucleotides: TGTGCCAGCAGCTTAGATTCAGGGAGAGGTTGGGGAGAAGCTTTCTTT.

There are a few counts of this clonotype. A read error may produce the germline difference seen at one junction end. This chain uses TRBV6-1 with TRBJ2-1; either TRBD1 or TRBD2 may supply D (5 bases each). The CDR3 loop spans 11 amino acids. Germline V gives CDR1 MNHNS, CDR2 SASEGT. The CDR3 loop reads CASREGYEQFF. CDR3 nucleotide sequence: TGTGCCAGCCGTGAGGGGTATGAGCAGTTCTTC.

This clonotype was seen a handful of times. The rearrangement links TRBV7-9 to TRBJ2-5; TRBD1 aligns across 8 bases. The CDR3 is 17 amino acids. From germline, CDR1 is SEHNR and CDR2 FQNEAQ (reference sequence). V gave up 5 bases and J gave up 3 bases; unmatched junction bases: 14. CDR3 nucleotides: TGTGCCAGCAGCCCCTACCGGACAGGGCGAGCTAAAGAGACCCAGTACTTC. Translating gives CASSPYRTGRAKETQYF.

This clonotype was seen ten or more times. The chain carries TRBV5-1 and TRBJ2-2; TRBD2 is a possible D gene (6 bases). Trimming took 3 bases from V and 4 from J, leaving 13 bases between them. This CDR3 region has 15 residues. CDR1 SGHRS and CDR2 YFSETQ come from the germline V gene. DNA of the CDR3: TGCGCCAGCAGCTCCCAGTGGGGAGGCACCGGGGAGCTGTTTTTT. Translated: CASSSQWGGTGELFF. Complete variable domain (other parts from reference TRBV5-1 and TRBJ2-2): KAGVTQTPRYLIKTRGQQVTLSCSPISGHRSVSWYQQTPGQGLQFLFEYFSETQRNKGNFPGRFSGRQFSNSRSEMNVSTLELGDSALYLCASSSQWGGTGELFFGEGSRLTVL.

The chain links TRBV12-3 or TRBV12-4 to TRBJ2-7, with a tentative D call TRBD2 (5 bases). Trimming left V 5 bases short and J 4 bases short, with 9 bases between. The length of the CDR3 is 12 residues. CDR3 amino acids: CASSHWEYEQYF. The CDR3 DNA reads TGTGCCAGCAGTCATTGGGAGTACGAGCAGTACTTC.

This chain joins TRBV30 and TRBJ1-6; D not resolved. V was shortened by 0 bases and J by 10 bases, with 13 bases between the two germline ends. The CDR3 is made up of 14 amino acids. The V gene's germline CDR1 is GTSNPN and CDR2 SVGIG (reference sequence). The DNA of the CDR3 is TGTGCCTGGAGTGTAAGGACCCCTGGCTCACCCCTCCACTTT. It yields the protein CAWSVRTPGSPLHF.

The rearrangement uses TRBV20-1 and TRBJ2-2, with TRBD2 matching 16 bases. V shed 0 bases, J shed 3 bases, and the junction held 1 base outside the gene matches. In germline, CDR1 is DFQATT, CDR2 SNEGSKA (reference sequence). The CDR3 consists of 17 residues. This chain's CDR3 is CSARDGTSGGDTGELFF. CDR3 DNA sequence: TGCAGTGCTAGAGATGGGACTAGCGGGGGGGACACCGGGGAGCTGTTTTTT.

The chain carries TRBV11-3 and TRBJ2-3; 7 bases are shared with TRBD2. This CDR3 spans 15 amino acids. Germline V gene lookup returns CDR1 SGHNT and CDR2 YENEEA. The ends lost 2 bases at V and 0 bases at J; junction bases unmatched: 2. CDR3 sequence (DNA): TGTGCCAGCAGCTTAAGCGGGGTTAGCACAGATACGCAGTATTTT. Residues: CASSLSGVSTDTQYF.

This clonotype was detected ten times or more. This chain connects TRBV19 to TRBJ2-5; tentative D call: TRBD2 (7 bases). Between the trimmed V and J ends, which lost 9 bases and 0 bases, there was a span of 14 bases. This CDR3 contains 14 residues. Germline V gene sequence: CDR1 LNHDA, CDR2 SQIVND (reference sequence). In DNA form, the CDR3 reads TGTGCCAGCTCAGAGCGGGACAACCAAGAGACCCAGTACTTC. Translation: CASSERDNQETQYF.

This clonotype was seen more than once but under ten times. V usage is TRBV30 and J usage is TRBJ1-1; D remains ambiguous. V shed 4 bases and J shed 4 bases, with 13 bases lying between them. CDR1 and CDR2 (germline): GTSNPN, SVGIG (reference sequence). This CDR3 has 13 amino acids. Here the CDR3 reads CAWNRPSGTEAFF. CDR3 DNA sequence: TGTGCCTGGAATAGGCCCAGTGGCACTGAAGCTTTCTTT.